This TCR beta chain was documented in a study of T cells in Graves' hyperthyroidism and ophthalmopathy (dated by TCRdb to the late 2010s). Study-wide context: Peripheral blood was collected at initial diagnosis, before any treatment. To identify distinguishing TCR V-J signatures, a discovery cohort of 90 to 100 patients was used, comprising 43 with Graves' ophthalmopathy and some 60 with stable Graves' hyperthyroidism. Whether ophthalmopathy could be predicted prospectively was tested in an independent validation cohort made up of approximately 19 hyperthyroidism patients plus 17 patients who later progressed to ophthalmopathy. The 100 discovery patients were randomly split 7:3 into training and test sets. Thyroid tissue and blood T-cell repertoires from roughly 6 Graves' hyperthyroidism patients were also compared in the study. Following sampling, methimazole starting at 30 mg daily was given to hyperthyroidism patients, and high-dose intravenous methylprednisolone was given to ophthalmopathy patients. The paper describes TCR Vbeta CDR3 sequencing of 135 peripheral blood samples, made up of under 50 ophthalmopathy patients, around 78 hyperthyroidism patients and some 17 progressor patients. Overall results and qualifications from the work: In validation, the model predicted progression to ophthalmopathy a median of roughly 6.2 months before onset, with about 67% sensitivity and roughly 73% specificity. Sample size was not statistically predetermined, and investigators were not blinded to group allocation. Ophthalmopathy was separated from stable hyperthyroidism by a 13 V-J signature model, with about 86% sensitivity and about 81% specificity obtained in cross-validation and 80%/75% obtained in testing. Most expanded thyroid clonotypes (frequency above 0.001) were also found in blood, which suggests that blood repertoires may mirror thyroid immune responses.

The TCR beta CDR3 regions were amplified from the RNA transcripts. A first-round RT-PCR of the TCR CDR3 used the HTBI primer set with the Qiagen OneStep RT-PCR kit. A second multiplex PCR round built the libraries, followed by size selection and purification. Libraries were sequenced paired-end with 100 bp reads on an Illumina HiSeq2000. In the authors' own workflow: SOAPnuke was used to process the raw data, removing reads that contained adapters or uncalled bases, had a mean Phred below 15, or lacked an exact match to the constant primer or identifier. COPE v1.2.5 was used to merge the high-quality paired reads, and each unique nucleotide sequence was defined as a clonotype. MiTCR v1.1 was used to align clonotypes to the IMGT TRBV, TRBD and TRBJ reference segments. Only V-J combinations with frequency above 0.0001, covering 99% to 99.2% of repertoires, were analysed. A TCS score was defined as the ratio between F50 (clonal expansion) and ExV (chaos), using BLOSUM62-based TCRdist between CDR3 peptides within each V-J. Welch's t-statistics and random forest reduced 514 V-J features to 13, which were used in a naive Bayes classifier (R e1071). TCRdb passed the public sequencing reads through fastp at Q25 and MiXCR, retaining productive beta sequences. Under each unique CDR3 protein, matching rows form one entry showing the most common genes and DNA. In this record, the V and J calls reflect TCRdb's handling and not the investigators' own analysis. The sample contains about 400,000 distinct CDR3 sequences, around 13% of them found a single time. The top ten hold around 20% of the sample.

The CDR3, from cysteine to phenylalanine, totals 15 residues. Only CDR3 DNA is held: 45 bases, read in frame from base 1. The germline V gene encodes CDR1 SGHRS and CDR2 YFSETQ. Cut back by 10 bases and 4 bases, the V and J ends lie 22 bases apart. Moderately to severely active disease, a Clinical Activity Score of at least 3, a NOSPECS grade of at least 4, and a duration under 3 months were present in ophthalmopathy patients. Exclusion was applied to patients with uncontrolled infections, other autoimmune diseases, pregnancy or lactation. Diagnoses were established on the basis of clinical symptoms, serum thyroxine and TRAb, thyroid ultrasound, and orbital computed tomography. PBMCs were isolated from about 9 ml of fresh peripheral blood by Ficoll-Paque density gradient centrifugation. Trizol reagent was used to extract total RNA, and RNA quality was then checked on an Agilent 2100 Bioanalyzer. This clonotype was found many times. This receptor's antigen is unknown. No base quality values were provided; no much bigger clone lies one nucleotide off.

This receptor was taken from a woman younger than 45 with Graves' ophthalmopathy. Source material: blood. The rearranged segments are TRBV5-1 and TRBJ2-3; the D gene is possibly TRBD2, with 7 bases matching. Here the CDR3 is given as CASKSGGVVADTQYF. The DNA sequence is TGCGCCTCTAAGTCGGGGGGCGTCGTGGCAGATACGCAGTATTTT. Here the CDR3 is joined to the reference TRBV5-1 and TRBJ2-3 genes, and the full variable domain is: KAGVTQTPRYLIKTRGQQVTLSCSPISGHRSVSWYQQTPGQGLQFLFEYFSETQRNKGNFPGRFSGRQFSNSRSEMNVSTLELGDSALYLCASKSGGVVADTQYFGPGTRLTVL.